A selection of T cell receptor beta chains follows, all from one sample in a study of blood T cell repertoires in COVID-19. Data came from immunoSEQ multiplex PCR; TCRdb stores just in-frame clones and leaves some out. The sample holds 50,000 to 70,000 clones, around 84% seen once. The sample consisted of peripheral blood. Receptors were obtained from a human donor with active COVID-19. The donor label of this sample is uncertain. Both conserved end residues are part of each CDR3. A D gene is named only where the DNA matches it firmly. Only part of the rows carry a size: once, few, many, or a class if the clone is expanded.

V: TRBV19; D: TRBD1; size: NA; J: TRBJ1-4; CDR3: CASSPGQKNEKLFF; DNA: TGTGCCAGTAGTCCGGGACAGAAGAATGAAAAACTGTTTTTT
V: TRBV2; D: TRBD1; size: NA; J: TRBJ1-2; CDR3: CASRTTGANYGYTF; DNA: TGTGCCAGCCGAACAACAGGGGCTAACTATGGCTACACCTTC
V: TRBV9; D: TRBD1; size: NA; J: TRBJ1-6; CDR3: CASSDRPGQSSYNSPLHF; DNA: TGTGCCAGCAGCGACCGACCGGGACAGAGCTCCTATAATTCACCCCTCCACTTT
V: TRBV24-1; D: TRBD2; size: NA; J: TRBJ2-7; CDR3: CATSDADGGTSGNEQYF; DNA: TGTGCCACCAGTGATGCCGATGGGGGGACTAGCGGGAACGAGCAGTACTTC
V: TRBV9; D: TRBD1; size: few; J: TRBJ1-2; CDR3: CASSVEWAGGCNRYGYTF; DNA: TGTGCCAGCAGCGTAGAGTGGGCAGGGGGCTGCAATCGTTATGGCTACACCTTC
V: TRBV7-2; D: TRBD2; size: few; J: TRBJ2-1; CDR3: CASSLASGNNEQFF; DNA: TGTGCCAGCAGCTTGGCTAGCGGGAACAATGAGCAGTTCTTC
V: TRBV29-1; D: TRBD2; size: NA; J: TRBJ2-3; CDR3: CSVAAGVRTDTQYF; DNA: TGCAGCGTGGCCGCGGGAGTACGGACAGATACGCAGTATTTT
V: TRBV7-6; D: NA; size: NA; J: TRBJ2-7; CDR3: CASSPSPVGGNEQYF; DNA: TGTGCCAGCAGCCCCTCCCCGGTCGGGGGAAACGAGCAGTACTTC
V: TRBV15; D: NA; size: NA; J: TRBJ1-5; CDR3: CATSWGYSNQPQHF; DNA: TGTGCCACCAGCTGGGGCTATAGCAATCAGCCCCAGCATTTT
V: TRBV28; D: NA; size: NA; J: TRBJ1-5; CDR3: CASSWGGSDNQPQHF; DNA: TGTGCCAGCAGTTGGGGGGGCAGTGACAATCAGCCCCAGCATTTT
V: TRBV19; D: TRBD2; size: few; J: TRBJ2-7; CDR3: CASSLAGGLEQYF; DNA: TGTGCCAGTAGTCTAGCGGGGGGGTTAGAGCAGTACTTC
V: TRBV18; D: NA; size: NA; J: TRBJ2-7; CDR3: CASSPPGQGTHEQYF; DNA: TGTGCCAGCTCACCACCGGGGCAGGGAACCCACGAGCAGTACTTC
V: TRBV28; D: NA; size: NA; J: TRBJ1-1; CDR3: CASSGGAVDTEAFF; DNA: TGTGCCAGCAGTGGGGGGGCTGTGGACACTGAAGCTTTCTTT
V: TRBV5-4; D: TRBD2; size: few; J: TRBJ2-2; CDR3: CASSPSGGNTGELFF; DNA: TGTGCCAGCAGCCCAAGCGGGGGGAACACCGGGGAGCTGTTTTTT
V: TRBV3-1/TRBV3-2; D: NA; size: NA; J: TRBJ2-2; CDR3: CASSPFFLQGLNTGELFF; DNA: TGTGCCAGCAGCCCTTTTTTTTTGCAGGGCCTTAACACCGGGGAGCTGTTTTTT
V: TRBV6-5; D: NA; size: NA; J: TRBJ1-5; CDR3: CASSYSGSGQPQHF; DNA: TGTGCCAGCAGTTATTCAGGGTCGGGTCAGCCCCAGCATTTT
V: TRBV11-2; D: NA; size: NA; J: TRBJ2-3; CDR3: CASSPGRTGLTTDTQYF; DNA: TGTGCCAGCAGCCCGGGACGCACGGGACTGACGACAGATACGCAGTATTTT
V: TRBV29-1; D: TRBD2; size: NA; J: TRBJ2-1; CDR3: CSVGLAGVEQFF; DNA: TGCAGCGTTGGGCTAGCGGGAGTCGAGCAGTTCTTC
V: TRBV6-5; D: TRBD1; size: NA; J: TRBJ2-1; CDR3: CASRAGTGQGWEQFF; DNA: TGTGCCAGCAGGGCCGGGACAGGGCAGGGATGGGAGCAGTTCTTC
V: TRBV6-6; D: TRBD1; size: NA; J: TRBJ1-2; CDR3: CASRGQGFGYTF; DNA: TGTGCCAGCAGGGGACAGGGTTTTGGCTACACCTTC
V: TRBV11-1; D: NA; size: NA; J: TRBJ2-2; CDR3: CASSFIGGRELFF; DNA: TGTGCCAGCAGCTTCATCGGGGGACGGGAGCTGTTTTTT
V: TRBV6-2/TRBV6-3; D: NA; size: few; J: TRBJ1-2; CDR3: CASSYSRGYTF; DNA: TGTGCCAGCAGTTACTCTCGGGGCTACACCTTC
V: TRBV11-2; D: TRBD1; size: NA; J: TRBJ1-1; CDR3: CASSLDGTGDAEAFF; DNA: TGTGCCAGCAGCCTAGACGGGACAGGGGATGCGGAAGCTTTCTTT
V: TRBV7-8; D: TRBD1; size: NA; J: TRBJ1-4; CDR3: CASSSRTGKDEKLFF; DNA: TGTGCCAGCAGCTCCCGGACAGGGAAGGATGAAAAACTGTTTTTT
V: TRBV5-1; D: NA; size: NA; J: TRBJ1-1; CDR3: CASSYGNTEAFF; DNA: TGCGCCAGCAGCTACGGTAACACTGAAGCTTTCTTT
V: TRBV12-3/TRBV12-4; D: TRBD1; size: NA; J: TRBJ2-7; CDR3: CASSLGQGAGQYF; DNA: TGTGCCAGCAGCCTAGGACAGGGGGCGGGTCAGTACTTC
V: TRBV5-8; D: NA; size: NA; J: TRBJ1-3; CDR3: CASSLEPHFSGNTIYF; DNA: TGTGCCAGCAGCTTGGAGCCCCACTTTTCTGGAAACACCATATATTTT
V: TRBV7-2; D: NA; size: NA; J: TRBJ2-1; CDR3: CASSLVEDEQFF; DNA: TGTGCCAGCAGCTTAGTAGAGGATGAGCAGTTCTTC
V: TRBV9; D: NA; size: NA; J: TRBJ2-3; CDR3: CASSVGGSTDTQYF; DNA: TGTGCCAGCAGCGTAGGAGGGAGCACAGATACGCAGTATTTT
V: TRBV24-1; D: NA; size: NA; J: TRBJ2-5; CDR3: CATGQGAETQYF; DNA: TGTGCCACCGGGCAGGGTGCAGAGACCCAGTACTTC
V: TRBV5-5; D: TRBD1; size: NA; J: TRBJ1-2; CDR3: CASSRDSNYGYTF; DNA: TGTGCCAGCAGCCGGGACAGTAACTATGGCTACACCTTC
V: TRBV29-1; D: TRBD1; size: NA; J: TRBJ1-2; CDR3: CSVELFAGGVGYTF; DNA: TGCAGCGTTGAACTATTTGCAGGGGGTGTTGGCTACACCTTC
V: TRBV2; D: NA; size: NA; J: TRBJ2-5; CDR3: CASRVGGAQVGETQYF; DNA: TGTGCCAGCAGGGTTGGAGGGGCCCAGGTAGGAGAGACCCAGTACTTC